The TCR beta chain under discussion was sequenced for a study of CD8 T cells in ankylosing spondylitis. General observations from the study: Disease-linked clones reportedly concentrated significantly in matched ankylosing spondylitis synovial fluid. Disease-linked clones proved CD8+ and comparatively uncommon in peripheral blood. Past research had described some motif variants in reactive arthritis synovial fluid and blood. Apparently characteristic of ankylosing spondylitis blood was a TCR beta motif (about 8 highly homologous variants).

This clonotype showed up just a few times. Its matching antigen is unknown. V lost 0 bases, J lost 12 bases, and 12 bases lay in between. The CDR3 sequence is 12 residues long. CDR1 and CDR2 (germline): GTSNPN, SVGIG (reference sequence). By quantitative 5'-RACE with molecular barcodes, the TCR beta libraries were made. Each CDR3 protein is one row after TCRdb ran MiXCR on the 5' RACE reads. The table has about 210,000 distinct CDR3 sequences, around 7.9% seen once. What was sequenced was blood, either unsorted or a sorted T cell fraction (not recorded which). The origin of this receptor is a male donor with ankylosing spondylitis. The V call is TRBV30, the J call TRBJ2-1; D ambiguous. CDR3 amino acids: CAWSVKKPRQFF. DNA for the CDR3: TGTGCCTGGAGTGTAAAAAAGCCTAGGCAGTTCTTC.